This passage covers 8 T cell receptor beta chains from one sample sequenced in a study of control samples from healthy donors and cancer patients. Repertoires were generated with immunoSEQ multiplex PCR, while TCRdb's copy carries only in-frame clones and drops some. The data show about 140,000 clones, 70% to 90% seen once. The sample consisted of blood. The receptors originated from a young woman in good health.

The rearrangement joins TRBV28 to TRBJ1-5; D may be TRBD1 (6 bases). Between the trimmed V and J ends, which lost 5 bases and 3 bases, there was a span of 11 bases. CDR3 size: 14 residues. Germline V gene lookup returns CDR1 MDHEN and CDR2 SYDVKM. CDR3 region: CASSGDRYNQPQHF. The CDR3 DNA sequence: TGTGCCAGCAGTGGCGACAGGTACAATCAGCCCCAGCATTTT.

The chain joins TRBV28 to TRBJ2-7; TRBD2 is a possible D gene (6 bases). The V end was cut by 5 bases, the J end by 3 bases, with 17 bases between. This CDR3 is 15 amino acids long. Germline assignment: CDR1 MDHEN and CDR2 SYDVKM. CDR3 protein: CASSPPVGGLYEQYF. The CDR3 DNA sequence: TGTGCCAGCAGTCCCCCGGTCGGGGGACTCTACGAGCAGTACTTC.

CDR3 DNA sequence: TGTGCCAGTAGTCACCGGGGAGACACTAATGAAAAACTGTTTTTT. Residues: CASSHRGDTNEKLFF. This sequence joins TRBV19 and TRBJ1-4; D not resolved. V lost 5 bases and J lost 2, with 12 bases in between. The CDR3 totals 15 residues. CDR1 is LNHDA and CDR2 is SQIVND in the germline V gene (reference sequence).

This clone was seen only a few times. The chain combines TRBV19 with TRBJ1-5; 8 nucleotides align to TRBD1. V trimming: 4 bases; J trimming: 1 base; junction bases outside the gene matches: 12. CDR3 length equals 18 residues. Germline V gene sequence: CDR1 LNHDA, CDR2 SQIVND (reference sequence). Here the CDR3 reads CASSTRDRSLMSNQPQHF. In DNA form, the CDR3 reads TGTGCCAGTAGTACGCGGGACAGGAGCCTTATGAGCAATCAGCCCCAGCATTTT.

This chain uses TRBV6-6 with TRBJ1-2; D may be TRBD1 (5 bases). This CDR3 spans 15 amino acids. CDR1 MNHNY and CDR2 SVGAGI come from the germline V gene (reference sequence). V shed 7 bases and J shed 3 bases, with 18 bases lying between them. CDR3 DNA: TGTGCCAGCACCCTCTCTGGGGGGTTCGACTATGGCTACACCTTC. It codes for CASTLSGGFDYGYTF.

The CDR3, as DNA: TGTGCCAGCAGCAAGACGGACAGCTCCTACGAGCAGTACTTC. The encoded protein is CASSKTDSSYEQYF. The rearrangement joins TRBV7-8 to TRBJ2-7; D is perhaps TRBD1 (6 bases). The CDR3 is made up of 14 amino acids. Looked up from germline, CDR1 is SGHVS and CDR2 is FQNEAQ. V was shortened by 5 bases and J by 0 bases, with 11 bases between the two germline ends.

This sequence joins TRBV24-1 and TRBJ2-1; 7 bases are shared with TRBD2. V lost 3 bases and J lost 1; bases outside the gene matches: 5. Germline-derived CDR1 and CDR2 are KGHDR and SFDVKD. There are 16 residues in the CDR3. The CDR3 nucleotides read TGTGCCACCAGTGATGCTGGAGCGGGATCCTACAATGAGCAGTTCTTC. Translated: CATSDAGAGSYNEQFF.

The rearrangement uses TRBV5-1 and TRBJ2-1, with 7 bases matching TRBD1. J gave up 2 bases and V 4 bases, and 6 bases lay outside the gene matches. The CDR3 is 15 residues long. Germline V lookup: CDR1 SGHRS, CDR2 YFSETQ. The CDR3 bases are TGCGCCAGCAGCCCACAGGGGTCCCCCTACAATGAGCAGTTCTTC. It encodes CASSPQGSPYNEQFF. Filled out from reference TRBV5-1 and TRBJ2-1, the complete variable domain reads KAGVTQTPRYLIKTRGQQVTLSCSPISGHRSVSWYQQTPGQGLQFLFEYFSETQRNKGNFPGRFSGRQFSNSRSEMNVSTLELGDSALYLCASSPQGSPYNEQFFGPGTRLTVL.